What follows are 23 T cell receptor beta chains derived from one specimen sequenced in a study of molecular identifiers for immune sequencing clone quantification. A single record per CDR3 protein comes from TCRdb applying MiXCR to the PCR reads. This table has about 630,000 distinct CDR3 sequences, about 25% appearing once. Sequencing input: naive CD8+ T cells from blood, with Jurkat cell RNA spiked in. Subset given: FACS-sorted CD8+CD4-CCR7+CD45RA+ naive T cells. All receptors derive from a human donor in good health. Some libraries in this study had Jurkat cell RNA spiked in.

The J gene is TRBJ2-7, the V gene TRBV20-1; 9 nucleotides agree with TRBD2. This CDR3 comprises 13 residues. J lost 6 bases, V lost 0 bases, and 3 bases had no gene match. Germline V gene data show CDR1 as DFQATT and CDR2 as SNEGSKA (reference sequence). Written as DNA, the CDR3 is TGCAGTGCTAGAGAGGCGGGAGGGCGCGAGCAGTACTTC. Translation: CSAREAGGREQYF.

This clonotype was seen a few times. This chain joins TRBV20-1 and TRBJ1-2; no reliable D call. V lost 4 bases to trimming and J lost 6 bases, with 12 bases between them. Germline V gives CDR1 DFQATT, CDR2 SNEGSKA (reference sequence). CDR3 length: 12 amino acids. CDR3: CSAKVPSDGYTF. In DNA, the CDR3 is TGCAGTGCTAAGGTACCATCTGATGGCTACACCTTC.

This clonotype was found many times. The chain carries TRBV7-8 and TRBJ2-1; D is unresolved. Trimming shortened V by 5 bases and J by 0 bases, and 11 bases separated the two germline ends. The length of the CDR3 is 15 residues. Germline V CDR1 and CDR2: SGHVS, FQNEAQ. As DNA, the CDR3 is TGTGCCAGCAGCGAGGACGGTAGCTCCTACAATGAGCAGTTCTTC. It translates to CASSEDGSSYNEQFF.

Ten or more counts support this clonotype. The chain carries TRBV27 and TRBJ1-5; unclear D gene. This CDR3 is 14 amino acids long. Germline V lookup: CDR1 MNHEY, CDR2 SMNVEV (reference sequence). V dropped 6 bases and J dropped 1 base, with 10 bases sitting between them. DNA for the CDR3: TGTGCCAGCAGCTTACTAGGGAGCAATCAGCCCCAGCATTTT. It encodes CASSLLGSNQPQHF.

V is TRBV3-1 and J is TRBJ2-7, with D possibly called TRBD1 or TRBD2 (5 bases each). V was cut by 8 bases and J by 6 bases, with 17 bases left in between. The germline V gene has CDR1 LGHDT and CDR2 YNNKEL (reference sequence). CDR3 length equals 13 residues. CDR3 nucleotides: TGTGCCAGCCGGGACCCTTCCTCCCTCGAGCAGTACTTC. It is translated as CASRDPSSLEQYF.

The CDR3 coding sequence is TGTGCCAGCAGCTTAAAGGGAATATCGGGAAACACCATATATTTT. Translating gives CASSLKGISGNTIYF. The chain recombines TRBV13 with TRBJ1-3; D is uncertain. V lost 2 bases to trimming and J lost 4 bases, with 12 bases between them. This CDR3 is 15 amino acids long. Germline CDR1 is PRHDT and CDR2 is FYEKMQ (reference sequence).

This rearrangement joins TRBV4-1 to TRBJ2-1; D may be TRBD1 (6 bases). Germline CDR1 MGHRA, CDR2 YSYEKL. This CDR3 has 16 amino acids. V lost 7 bases, J lost 2 bases, and 18 bases lay in between. The CDR3 DNA is TGCGCCAGCAACCACAGTACAGGGTTGGCCTACAATGAGCAGTTCTTC. This gives the protein CASNHSTGLAYNEQFF.

There are many counts of this clonotype. The chain recombines TRBV7-9 with TRBJ2-7; D not certain. Trimming removed 4 bases at V and 0 bases at J, with 10 bases between. Germline V gives CDR1 SEHNR, CDR2 FQNEAQ (reference sequence). There are 14 residues in the CDR3. The CDR3 nucleotides are TGTGCCAGCAGCTCCACTCTAAGCTCCTACGAGCAGTACTTC. Translated: CASSSTLSSYEQYF.

This clonotype was detected a few times. This chain joins TRBV14 and TRBJ2-3; D possibly corresponds to TRBD2 (6 bases). This CDR3 has 18 amino acids. Germline CDR1 reads SGHDN; CDR2 reads FVKESK. Trimming removed 1 base from V and 2 bases from J, with 19 bases in between. DNA for the CDR3: TGTGCCAGCAGCCAAGTAGGCGGAGGGTGGGGATTCACAGATACGCAGTATTTT. This gives the protein CASSQVGGGWGFTDTQYF. The whole variable domain, remainder taken from reference TRBV14 and TRBJ2-3, is EAGVTQFPSHSVIEKGQTVTLRCDPISGHDNLYWYRRVMGKEIKFLLHFVKESKQDESGMPNNRFLAERTGGTYSTLKVQPAELEDSGVYFCASSQVGGGWGFTDTQYFGPGTRLTVL.

The table lists this clonotype with a few counts. The chain uses TRBV27 and TRBJ1-1, with 10 positions matching TRBD1. Germline V gene data show CDR1 as MNHEY and CDR2 as SMNVEV (reference sequence). The ends lost 5 bases at V and 0 bases at J; junction bases unmatched: 6. The CDR3 length is 16 residues. CDR3 nucleotide sequence: TGTGCCAGCAGTCCTTGGACAGGGGGGATGAACACTGAAGCTTTCTTT. Amino acids: CASSPWTGGMNTEAFF.

The gene calls are TRBV19 and TRBJ2-2, with TRBD1 identical over 8 bases. The V gene's germline CDR1 is LNHDA and CDR2 SQIVND (reference sequence). The CDR3 extends over 16 amino acids. V dropped 5 bases and J dropped 4; count of bases not matched to a gene: 9. CDR3 residues: CASSASGGWGTGELFF. CDR3 nucleotide sequence: TGTGCCAGTAGTGCCTCAGGGGGCTGGGGCACCGGGGAGCTGTTTTTT.

This clonotype was seen a handful of times. Lacking the conserved final phenylalanine or tryptophan, this CDR3 likely reflects a read error. The CDR3 here is CASSLGQGLQPQHS. DNA for the CDR3: TGTGCCAGCAGCTTAGGTCAGGGGTTACAGCCCCAGCATTCT. The V call is TRBV7-9, the J call TRBJ1-5, with TRBD1 as a possible D gene (6 bases). CDR1 is SEHNR, CDR2 FQNEAQ, per germline (reference sequence). V was cut by 1 base and J by 7 bases, with 11 bases left in between. There are 14 residues in the CDR3.

This clonotype has more than one count but fewer than ten. V usage is TRBV6-1 and J usage is TRBJ2-1, with D uncertain. The CDR3 has 17 amino acids. V lost 2 bases to trimming and J lost 2 bases, with 16 bases between them. Germline V gene data show CDR1 as MNHNS and CDR2 as SASEGT. Written as DNA, the CDR3 is TGTGCCAGCAGTGAAATTTGGGCAGGTATCACCTACAATGAGCAGTTCTTC. It codes for CASSEIWAGITYNEQFF.

This clonotype has a count of ten or more. The V call is TRBV7-9, the J call TRBJ2-7; TRBD1 agrees at 8 bases. With 5 bases clipped from V and 5 bases from J, the junction kept 11 bases outside the gene matches. This CDR3 region has 15 residues. Germline CDR1 is SEHNR and CDR2 is FQNEAQ (reference sequence). Written as DNA, the CDR3 is TGTGCCAGCAGCCCTAGTCGAGGACAGGGCCACGAGCAGTACTTC. This codes for CASSPSRGQGHEQYF.

This clonotype was detected only a few times. CDR3 region: CASRFGLAGGRSETQYF. In nucleotides, the CDR3 is TGTGCCAGCAGATTTGGGCTAGCGGGGGGCCGATCAGAGACCCAGTACTTC. This sequence joins TRBV12-3 or TRBV12-4 and TRBJ2-5; 11 nucleotides align to TRBD2. V lost 6 bases, J lost 4 bases, and 13 bases stayed unmatched. The CDR3 loop spans 17 amino acids.

This clonotype was seen ten or more times. This chain links TRBV28 with TRBJ2-7, with 9 bases that match TRBD2. The CDR3 contains 16 residues. Trimming at V came to 5 bases and at J to 3 bases, leaving 11 bases not matched to a gene. Germline CDR1 is MDHEN and CDR2 is SYDVKM. The CDR3 bases are TGTGCCAGCAGTCCACCCTTAGGGACTAGCAGCTACGAGCAGTACTTC. Protein product: CASSPPLGTSSYEQYF. The full variable domain, in which reference TRBV28 and TRBJ2-7 provide the parts outside the CDR3, is DVKVTQSSRYLVKRTGEKVFLECVQDMDHENMFWYRQDPGLGLRLIYFSYDVKMKEKGDIPEGYSVSREKKERFSLILESASTNQTSMYLCASSPPLGTSSYEQYFGPGTRLTVT.

The rearrangement joins TRBV7-9 to TRBJ1-5; a weak D match, TRBD1 (6 bases). The V gene's germline CDR1 is SEHNR and CDR2 FQNEAQ (reference sequence). Trimming pared 5 bases from V and 4 bases from J, leaving 15 bases between. This CDR3 contains 15 residues. As DNA, the CDR3 is TGTGCCAGCAGCGCAACGGGACATGTTAATCAGCCCCAGCATTTT. Translation: CASSATGHVNQPQHF.

This clonotype was observed a handful of times. The chain carries TRBV28 and TRBJ2-7; 7 bases map to TRBD2. V shed 10 bases, J shed 0 bases, and the junction held 12 bases outside the gene matches. Germline V gives CDR1 MDHEN, CDR2 SYDVKM. This CDR3 has 15 amino acids. The CDR3 is CAILQPGLNSYEQYF. In DNA form, the CDR3 reads TGTGCCATTCTCCAACCGGGACTAAACTCCTACGAGCAGTACTTC.

This rearrangement joins TRBV30 to TRBJ2-5; D unclear. The ends were cut back, 0 bases at V and 5 bases at J, with 13 bases in the middle. In germline, CDR1 is GTSNPN, CDR2 SVGIG (reference sequence). The CDR3 loop spans 14 amino acids. The CDR3 loop reads CAWSVDPIGETQYF. The CDR3 DNA follows: TGTGCCTGGAGTGTAGACCCAATCGGGGAGACCCAGTACTTC.

This clonotype was detected a few times. A much larger clone lies one base from this, so it may be a read error. The chain is built from TRBV29-1 and TRBJ1-3; the D is unclear. The germline gives CDR1 SQVTM, CDR2 ANQGSEA. This CDR3 has 14 residues. The CDR3 nucleotides are TGCGGCGTTGTAAGGCAGAACTCTGGAAACACCATATATTTT. Amino acid sequence: CGVVRQNSGNTIYF.

In this sample, this clonotype turned up many times. The chain is built from TRBV27 and TRBJ2-3; maybe TRBD1 (5 bases). The CDR3 has 15 residues. From germline, CDR1 is MNHEY and CDR2 SMNVEV (reference sequence). CDR3 in DNA: TGTGTCTCCTCTCCGGTTGGGGCTACCACAGATACGCAGTATTTT. It specifies CVSSPVGATTDTQYF.

This chain connects TRBV29-1 to TRBJ2-2; 10 bases line up with TRBD1. CDR1 SQVTM and CDR2 ANQGSEA come from the germline V gene. This CDR3 spans 16 amino acids. The ends lost 2 bases at V and 6 bases at J; junction bases unmatched: 9. CDR3 coding DNA: TGCAGCGTTGAAAGGGGACAGGGGCAGGACGCCGGGGAGCTGTTTTTT. It translates to CSVERGQGQDAGELFF.

The V and J genes are TRBV7-9 and TRBJ2-1, with 9 nucleotides matching TRBD1. Trimming cost V 1 base and J 9 bases; bases outside gene matches: 7. The CDR3 is 15 amino acids. The V gene's germline CDR1 is SEHNR and CDR2 FQNEAQ (reference sequence). The CDR3 sequence is CASSLDRTGVFEQFF. The DNA for the CDR3 is TGTGCCAGCAGCTTAGATAGGACAGGGGTCTTTGAGCAGTTCTTC.